This T cell receptor (beta chain) is drawn from a study of T cell responses to AZD1222 COVID-19 vaccine (dated by TCRdb to the early 2020s). Broadly, across the study: A total of 233 trial participants underwent TCR sequencing, of whom more than 200 had received two doses of AZD1222 and roughly 26 had received two doses of the MenACWY control vaccine. Trial participants were enrolled by age into 18-55, 56-69 and 70-plus year subgroups, with roughly 150, 30 and 60 TCR-sequenced participants respectively. What the research found in general, with its limitations: The 56-69-year group was small, and its depth increase did not reach significance, likely because of low power. Conclusions about previously exposed vaccinees are limited because only 6 or 7 AZD1222 recipients were SARS-CoV-2 seropositive at baseline. Epitopes outside the regions mutated in the B.1.351 and B.1.1.7 variants were reportedly recognized by nearly half of the unique spike-specific TCRs. A significant rise in spike-specific TCR breadth and depth was observed after two AZD1222 doses relative to day 0 and relative to MenACWY recipients. Because no day 14 peak-response samples were available, repertoires were characterized only after the peak T cell response. Most participants were white British and females outnumbered males, and the authors suggested that clonal diversity may have been underestimated. The whole spike protein was spanned by vaccine-associated CD4 TCRs, and dominant responses were seen in regions 160-218 and 743-854.

Concerning this clone: Its antigen has not been determined. Per-nucleotide qualities are absent, and no much larger clonotype sits a single base away.

The CDR3 regions of human TCRbeta chains were analyzed by immunosequencing. Per the original workflow: TCRs in the repertoires were matched against a reference library of SARS-CoV-2-specific TCRs that had been generated with the MIRA antigen-specificity platform. Breadth was defined as the fraction of unique TCRs that were SARS-CoV-2-associated. Depth was defined as the fraction of total T cells that were SARS-CoV-2-associated. Each spike-specific TCR was assigned to its reactive spike region and to a CD4 or CD8 class using the MIRA data. Log10-transformed breadth and depth values were compared by one-way ANOVA with Sidak's multiple comparisons tests. TCRdb took this table from immuneACCESS and kept in-frame rearrangements with V and J called. Such tables lack part of the clones; where checked against another copy, unresolved V genes explain under half of the gap, and the rest is unexplained. V, J and clone size derive from that table, while D and trimming were established from the DNA sequence. Within this sample are about 150,000 clones, with 85% to 90% of them counted one time only. Clones ranked in the top ten supply around 5.1% of the sample.

In light of the paper, this sample's time point label describes: about 28 days (+/-7) after the second vaccine dose. AZD1222 recipients with second doses at about 4 weeks or about 12 weeks were pooled, because spike-specific TCR depth and breadth did not differ between schedules. The vaccinee samples were drawn from two UK trials, COV001 and COV002, one of which was a single-blind randomized controlled phase 2/3 trial testing AZD1222 (ChAdOx1 nCoV-19) in healthy adults. Trial participant PBMC samples were collected at day 0 and day 28 after the second dose for TCRbeta chain sequencing. CDR1 and CDR2 are drawn from the germline V gene: LGHNA, YNFKEQ. Including cysteine and phenylalanine, the CDR3 has 16 amino acids. This entry keeps only the CDR3 DNA: 48 bases, framed from base 1. A distance of 21 bases separates the germline ends of V and J, which lose 0 bases and 9 bases respectively.

This TCR came from an adult who received the AZD1222 COVID-19 vaccine. The sample consisted of peripheral blood, taken 28 days after the second AZD1222 dose. The V and J genes are TRBV4-2 and TRBJ2-7, with the D gene possibly TRBD1 or TRBD2, each one fitting 6 bases. The DNA sequence reads TGTGCCAGCAGCCAAGATACGGGGGCGCACTCCTCTGCGCAGTACTTC. This is translated as CASSQDTGAHSSAQYF.